This passage covers 13 T cell receptor beta chains from one sample sequenced in a study of blood T cell repertoires in COVID-19. Profiled with immunoSEQ multiplex PCR; TCRdb holds only in-frame clones, not every one. The sample consists of some 500,000 clones, less than 90% of them appearing once. The sequenced sample was peripheral blood. The receptors were sampled from a woman between 50 and 59 years old with COVID-19, enrolled during active disease.

Only a few counts were recorded for this clone. The gene calls are TRBV19 and TRBJ1-1; D might be TRBD1 (5 bases). Germline V CDR1 and CDR2: LNHDA, SQIVND (reference sequence). The CDR3 is made up of 15 amino acids. Trimming took 2 bases from V and 3 from J, leaving 13 bases between them. CDR3 bases: TGTGCCAGTAGTATAAGATATCTAGGGGACACTGAAGCTTTCTTT. It codes for CASSIRYLGDTEAFF.

The gene calls are TRBV29-1 and TRBJ2-1; TRBD1 aligns across 10 bases. This CDR3 is 13 amino acids long. V gave up 5 bases and J gave up 10 bases; unmatched junction bases: 8. The V gene's germline CDR1 is SQVTM and CDR2 ANQGSEA. This CDR3 is CSVTRGQGREQFF. DNA of the CDR3: TGCAGCGTTACCCGGGGACAGGGGCGGGAGCAGTTCTTC.

The chain employs TRBV24-1 and TRBJ2-7; tentatively, D is TRBD1 (5 bases). Germline CDR1 and CDR2: KGHDR and SFDVKD. Trimming removed 10 bases at V and 3 bases at J, with 18 bases between. CDR3 length: 14 residues. The DNA of the CDR3 is TGTGCCACTTCGGACGCGACAGAACTCTACGAGCAGTACTTC. Protein sequence: CATSDATELYEQYF.

In its sample, this clone was seen a few times. The gene calls are TRBV11-2 and TRBJ2-3; D gene uncertain. The CDR3 runs 12 residues. CDR1 is SGHAT and CDR2 is FQNNGV in the germline V gene. The V and J ends lost 0 bases and 5 bases respectively, with 3 bases between them. The CDR3 DNA reads TGTGCCAGCAGCTTAGACAGAGATACGCAGTATTTT. This sequence encodes CASSLDRDTQYF.

This chain connects TRBV4-1 to TRBJ1-5, with D unresolved. The V gene's germline CDR1 is MGHRA and CDR2 YSYEKL. The CDR3 runs 15 residues. V lost 2 bases and J 5 bases, leaving 13 bases between the germline ends. CDR3 nucleotides: TGCGCCAGCAGCCAAAGTCAGGCCTCCCATCAGCCCCAGCATTTT. Protein sequence: CASSQSQASHQPQHF.

This chain links TRBV6-5 with TRBJ1-4; tentatively, D is TRBD1 (5 bases). CDR3 length: 13 residues. V was cut by 4 bases and J by 7 bases, with 10 bases left in between. Germline V gene lookup returns CDR1 MNHEY and CDR2 SVGAGI. CDR3: CASSSRGLEKLFF. DNA of the CDR3: TGTGCCAGCAGTTCAAGGGGTCTTGAAAAACTGTTTTTT.

The chain has TRBV6-5 and TRBJ1-2, with 7 bases lining up with TRBD1. Germline CDR1 reads MNHEY; CDR2 reads SVGAGI. V shed 6 bases, J shed 3 bases, and the junction held 7 bases outside the gene matches. The CDR3 extends over 14 amino acids. The CDR3 loop reads CASRATGVDYGYTF. The CDR3 coding sequence is TGTGCCAGCAGGGCCACAGGGGTTGACTATGGCTACACCTTC.

This chain connects TRBV6-5 to TRBJ1-5; D remains ambiguous. Germline loops: CDR1 MNHEY, CDR2 SVGAGI. Deletions cut 5 bases from V and 0 bases from J, with 8 bases between. The CDR3 covers 14 residues. CDR3 nucleotide sequence: TGTGCCAGCAGTCCGGACTTTAGCAATCAGCCCCAGCATTTT. This encodes CASSPDFSNQPQHF.

The gene calls are TRBV6-5 and TRBJ2-2, with 8 bases fitting TRBD1. V lost 5 bases, J lost 6 bases, and 2 bases stayed unmatched. Germline lookup yields CDR1 MNHEY and CDR2 SVGAGI. The CDR3 is 13 amino acids. For the CDR3, the DNA is TGTGCCAGCAGTAACAGGGGGTCCGGGGAGCTGTTTTTT. This codes for CASSNRGSGELFF.

This rearrangement joins TRBV7-8 to TRBJ1-5, with no clear D. The V end lost 5 bases, the J end lost 0 bases, and 35 bases lay between the germline ends. In germline, CDR1 is SGHVS, CDR2 FQNEAQ. This CDR3 contains 23 residues. In DNA, the CDR3 is TGTGCCAGCAGCCCGAGCCGTAGCGGTCTACACGTCCTATTTAACAATAGCAATCAGCCCCAGCATTTT. It encodes CASSPSRSGLHVLFNNSNQPQHF.

The V gene is TRBV7-8, the J gene TRBJ2-1; D is unclear. Germline values: CDR1 SGHVS, CDR2 FQNEAQ. V was clipped by 5 bases and J by 7 bases, with 12 bases between them. The CDR3 has 13 residues. The CDR3 protein is CASSPRGINEQFF. DNA for the CDR3: TGTGCCAGCAGCCCCCGAGGTATAAATGAGCAGTTCTTC.

The chain is built from TRBV11-2 and TRBJ2-7, with D tentatively TRBD2 (6 bases). This CDR3 comprises 14 residues. V was clipped by 8 bases and J by 2 bases, with 16 bases between them. Germline V lookup: CDR1 SGHAT, CDR2 FQNNGV. Here the CDR3 reads CASHPRTGAYEQYF. For the CDR3, the DNA is TGTGCCAGCCACCCGAGGACGGGGGCCTACGAGCAGTACTTC. The full variable domain, its missing parts supplied by reference TRBV11-2 and TRBJ2-7, is EAGVAQSPRYKIIEKRQSVAFWCNPISGHATLYWYQQILGQGPKLLIQFQNNGVVDDSQLPKDRFSAERLKGVDSTLKIQPAKLEDSAVYLCASHPRTGAYEQYFGPGTRLTVT.

CDR3: CASSLVYGGTEAFF. The CDR3 region has the DNA TGTGCCAGCAGCTTAGTGTACGGGGGAACTGAAGCTTTCTTT. The chain employs TRBV11-2 and TRBJ1-1, with a possible D match to TRBD1 (5 bases). Germline V lookup: CDR1 SGHAT, CDR2 FQNNGV. The length of the CDR3 is 14 residues. V gave up 1 base and J gave up 5 bases, with 11 bases separating them.